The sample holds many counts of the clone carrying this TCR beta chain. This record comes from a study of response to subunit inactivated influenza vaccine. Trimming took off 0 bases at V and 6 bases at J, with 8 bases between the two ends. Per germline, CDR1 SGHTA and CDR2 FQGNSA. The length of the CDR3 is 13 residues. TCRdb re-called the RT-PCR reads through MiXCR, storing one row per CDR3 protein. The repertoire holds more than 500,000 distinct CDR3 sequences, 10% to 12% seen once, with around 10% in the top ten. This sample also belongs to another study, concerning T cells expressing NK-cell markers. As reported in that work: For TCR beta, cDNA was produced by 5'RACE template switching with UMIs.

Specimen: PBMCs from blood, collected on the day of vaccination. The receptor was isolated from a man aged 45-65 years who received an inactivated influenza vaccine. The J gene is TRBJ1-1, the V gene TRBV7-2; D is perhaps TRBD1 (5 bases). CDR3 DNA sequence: TGTGCCAGCAGCTTAGCGGGGGGGGCTGAAGCTTTCTTT. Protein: CASSLAGGAEAFF.